This TCR beta chain was retrieved from a study of shared clonotypes between healthy human individuals. Regarding the study as a whole: Richness estimates generally favored naive over memory subsets.

Turning to this clone: What it recognizes is unknown.

Recent acute infections and vaccinations were absent in the healthy HIV-negative adult donors. Into CD45RA+ naive and CD45RA-negative memory subsets, the CD4+ cells were split. The V gene end was trimmed by 4 bases and the J gene end by 1 base; junction bases not matched to a gene: 11. CDR3 length equals 18 residues. CDR1 is MDHEN, CDR2 SYDVKM, per germline. It was at deep level that the assay was run. Method: immunoSEQ multiplex PCR; TCRdb's copy keeps in-frame clones and lacks some. This sample has about 2.4 million clones, with 80% to 95% found just once. This chain joins TRBV28 and TRBJ1-2; 11 positions agree with TRBD1. The receptor comes from a young man in good health. Some clones in this sample may be carry-over from other donors' samples. The sample taken for sequencing was naive CD4+ T cells from PBMCs. Subset noted: CD45RA+ positively selected. The CDR3 here is CASSSGQGARLGNYGYTF. DNA for the CDR3: TGTGCCAGCAGTTCCGGACAGGGGGCGAGGCTGGGTAACTATGGCTACACCTTC.